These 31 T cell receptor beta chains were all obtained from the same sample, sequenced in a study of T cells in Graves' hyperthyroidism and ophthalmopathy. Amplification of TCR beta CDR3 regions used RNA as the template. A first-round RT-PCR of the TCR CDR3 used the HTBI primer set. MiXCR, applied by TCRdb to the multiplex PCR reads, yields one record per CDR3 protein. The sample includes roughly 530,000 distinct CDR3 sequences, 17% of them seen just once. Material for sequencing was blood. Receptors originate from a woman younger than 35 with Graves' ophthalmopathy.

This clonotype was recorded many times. CDR3 bases: TGCAGTGCTAGTTTCGAGGGTGAAAAACTGTTTTTT. This gives the protein CSASFEGEKLFF. This chain links TRBV20-1 with TRBJ1-4; unclear D gene. The CDR3 has 12 amino acids. V was shortened by 3 bases and J by 7 bases, with 9 bases between the two germline ends. Germline assignment: CDR1 DFQATT and CDR2 SNEGSKA (reference sequence).

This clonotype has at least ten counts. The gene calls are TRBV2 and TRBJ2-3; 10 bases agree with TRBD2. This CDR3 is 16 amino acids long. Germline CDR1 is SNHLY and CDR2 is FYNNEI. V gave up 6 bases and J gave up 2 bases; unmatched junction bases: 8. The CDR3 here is CASSRTSGATTDTQYF. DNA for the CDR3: TGTGCCAGCAGCCGGACTAGCGGAGCCACCACAGATACGCAGTATTTT.

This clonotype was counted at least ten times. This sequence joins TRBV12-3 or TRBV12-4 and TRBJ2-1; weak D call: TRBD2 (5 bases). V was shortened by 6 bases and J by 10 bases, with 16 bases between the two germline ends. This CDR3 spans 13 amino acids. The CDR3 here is CASRTREVSEQFF. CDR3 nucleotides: TGTGCCAGCAGAACTAGAGAGGTCAGCGAGCAGTTCTTC.

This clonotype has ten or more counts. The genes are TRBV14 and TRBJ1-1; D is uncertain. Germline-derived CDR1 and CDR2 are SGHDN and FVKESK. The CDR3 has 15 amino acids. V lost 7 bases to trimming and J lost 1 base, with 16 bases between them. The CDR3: CASTSVNGRNTEAFF. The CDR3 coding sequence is TGTGCCAGCACCTCGGTGAATGGACGGAACACTGAAGCTTTCTTT.

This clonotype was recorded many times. CDR3 sequence reads: CASSQGLAGESYNEQFF. The CDR3 DNA reads TGTGCCAGCAGTCAGGGACTAGCGGGGGAAAGTTACAATGAGCAGTTCTTC. The J gene is TRBJ2-1, the V gene TRBV2; 14 nucleotides align to TRBD2. The CDR3 is 17 amino acids. Germline CDR1 SNHLY, CDR2 FYNNEI. The J segment lost 4 bases and the V segment lost 5 bases, leaving 7 bases of the junction unmatched.

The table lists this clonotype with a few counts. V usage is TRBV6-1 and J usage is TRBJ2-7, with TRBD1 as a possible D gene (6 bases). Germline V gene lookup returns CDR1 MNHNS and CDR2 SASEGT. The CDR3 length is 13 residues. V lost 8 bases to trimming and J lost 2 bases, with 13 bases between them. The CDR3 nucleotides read TGTGCCAGCTGTACAGGGTCAACCTACGAGCAGTACTTC. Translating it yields CASCTGSTYEQYF.

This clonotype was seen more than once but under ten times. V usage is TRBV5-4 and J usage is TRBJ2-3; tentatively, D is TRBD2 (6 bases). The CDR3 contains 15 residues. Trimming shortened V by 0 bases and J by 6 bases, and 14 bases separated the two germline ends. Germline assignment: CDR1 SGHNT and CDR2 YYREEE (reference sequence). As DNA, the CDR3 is TGTGCCAGCAGCTTGGAGTCACCCCGGGGGGATACGCAGTATTTT. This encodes CASSLESPRGDTQYF.

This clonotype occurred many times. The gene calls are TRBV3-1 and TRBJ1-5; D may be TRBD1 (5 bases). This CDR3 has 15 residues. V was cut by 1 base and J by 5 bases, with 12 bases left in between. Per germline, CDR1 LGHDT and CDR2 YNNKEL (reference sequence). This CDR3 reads CASSQAGFVHQPQHF. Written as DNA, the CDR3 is TGTGCCAGCAGCCAAGCAGGGTTTGTCCATCAGCCCCAGCATTTT.

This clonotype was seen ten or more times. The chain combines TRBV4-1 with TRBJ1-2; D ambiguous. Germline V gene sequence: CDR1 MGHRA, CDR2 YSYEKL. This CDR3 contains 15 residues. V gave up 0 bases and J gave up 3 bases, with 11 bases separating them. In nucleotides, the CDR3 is TGCGCCAGCAGCCAAGAATCTCGTGGTTACTATGGCTACACCTTC. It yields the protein CASSQESRGYYGYTF.

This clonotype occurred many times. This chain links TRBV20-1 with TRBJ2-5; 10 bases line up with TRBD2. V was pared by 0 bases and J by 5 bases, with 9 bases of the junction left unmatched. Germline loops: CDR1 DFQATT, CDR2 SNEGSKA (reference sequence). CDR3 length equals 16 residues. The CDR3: CSARDFSGRRGETQYF. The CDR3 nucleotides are TGCAGTGCTAGAGACTTTAGCGGGAGGCGGGGGGAGACCCAGTACTTC.

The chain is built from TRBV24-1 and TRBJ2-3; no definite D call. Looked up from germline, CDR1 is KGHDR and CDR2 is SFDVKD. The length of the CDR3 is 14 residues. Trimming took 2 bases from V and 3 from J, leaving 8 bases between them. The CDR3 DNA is TGTGCCACCAGTGATTCGAAGCGAACAGATACGCAGTATTTT. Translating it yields CATSDSKRTDTQYF.

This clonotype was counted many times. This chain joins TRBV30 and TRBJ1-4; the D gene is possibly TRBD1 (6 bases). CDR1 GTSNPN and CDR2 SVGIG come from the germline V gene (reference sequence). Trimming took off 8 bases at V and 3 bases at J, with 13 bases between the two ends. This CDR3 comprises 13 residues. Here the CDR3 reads CAGDGGSNEKLFF. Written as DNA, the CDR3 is TGTGCCGGAGACGGGGGCTCTAATGAAAAACTGTTTTTT.

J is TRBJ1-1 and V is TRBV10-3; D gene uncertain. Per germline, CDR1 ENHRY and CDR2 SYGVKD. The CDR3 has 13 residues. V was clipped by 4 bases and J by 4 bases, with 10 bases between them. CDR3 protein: CAISVMVGTEAFF. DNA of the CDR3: TGTGCCATCAGTGTAATGGTAGGCACTGAAGCTTTCTTT.

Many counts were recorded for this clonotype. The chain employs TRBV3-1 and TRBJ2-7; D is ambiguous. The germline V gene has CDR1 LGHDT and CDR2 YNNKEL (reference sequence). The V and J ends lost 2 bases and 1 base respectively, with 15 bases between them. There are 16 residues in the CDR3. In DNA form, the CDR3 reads TGTGCCAGCAGCCAAAACATTATCGGAGTTTCCTACGAGCAGTACTTC. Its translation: CASSQNIIGVSYEQYF.

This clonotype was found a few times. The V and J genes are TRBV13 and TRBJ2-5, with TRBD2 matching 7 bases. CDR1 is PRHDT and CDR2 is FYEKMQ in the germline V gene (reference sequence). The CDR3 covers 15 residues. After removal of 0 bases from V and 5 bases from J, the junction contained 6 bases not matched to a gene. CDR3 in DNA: TGTGCCAGCAGCTTAGGCCGGGGAGGGATCGAGACCCAGTACTTC. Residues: CASSLGRGGIETQYF.

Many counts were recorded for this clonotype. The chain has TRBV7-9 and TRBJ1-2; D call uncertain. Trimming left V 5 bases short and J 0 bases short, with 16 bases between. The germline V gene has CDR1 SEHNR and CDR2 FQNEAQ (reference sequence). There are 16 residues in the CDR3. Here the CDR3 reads CASSPPLQRSNYGYTF. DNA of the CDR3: TGTGCCAGCAGCCCCCCGCTCCAGCGATCTAACTATGGCTACACCTTC.

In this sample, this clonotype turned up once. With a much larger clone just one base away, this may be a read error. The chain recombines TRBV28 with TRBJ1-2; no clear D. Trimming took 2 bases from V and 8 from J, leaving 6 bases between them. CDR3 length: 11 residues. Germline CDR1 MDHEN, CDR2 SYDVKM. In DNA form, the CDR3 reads TGTGCCAGCAGTTTAATAGGGGGCTACACCTTC. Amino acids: CASSLIGGYTF.

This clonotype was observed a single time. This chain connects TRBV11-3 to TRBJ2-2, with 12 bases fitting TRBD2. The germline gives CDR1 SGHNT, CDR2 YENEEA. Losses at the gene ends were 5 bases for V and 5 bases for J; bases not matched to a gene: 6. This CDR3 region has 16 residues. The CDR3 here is CASSPSLAGGTGELFF. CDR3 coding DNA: TGTGCCAGCAGCCCGTCACTAGCGGGAGGAACCGGGGAGCTGTTTTTT.

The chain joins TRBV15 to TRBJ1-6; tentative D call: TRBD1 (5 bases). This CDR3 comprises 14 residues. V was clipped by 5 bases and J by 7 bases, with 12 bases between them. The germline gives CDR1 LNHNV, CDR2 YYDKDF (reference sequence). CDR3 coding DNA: TGTGCCACCAGCGATGGGGGGGGGAATTCACCCCTCCACTTT. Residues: CATSDGGGNSPLHF.

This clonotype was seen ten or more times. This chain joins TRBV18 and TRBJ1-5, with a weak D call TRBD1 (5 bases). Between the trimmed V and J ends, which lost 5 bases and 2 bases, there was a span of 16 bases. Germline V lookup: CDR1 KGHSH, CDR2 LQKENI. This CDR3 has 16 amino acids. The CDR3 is CASSDAGSMGNQPQHF. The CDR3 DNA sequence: TGTGCCAGCTCAGACGCAGGGTCGATGGGCAATCAGCCCCAGCATTTT.

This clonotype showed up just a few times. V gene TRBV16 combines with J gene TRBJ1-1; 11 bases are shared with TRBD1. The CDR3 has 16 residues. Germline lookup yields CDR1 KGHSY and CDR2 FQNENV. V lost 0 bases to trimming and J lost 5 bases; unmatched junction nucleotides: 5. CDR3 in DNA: TGTGCCAGCAGCCAATCTTCGGGACAGGGGGGGACTGAAGCTTTCTTT. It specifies CASSQSSGQGGTEAFF.

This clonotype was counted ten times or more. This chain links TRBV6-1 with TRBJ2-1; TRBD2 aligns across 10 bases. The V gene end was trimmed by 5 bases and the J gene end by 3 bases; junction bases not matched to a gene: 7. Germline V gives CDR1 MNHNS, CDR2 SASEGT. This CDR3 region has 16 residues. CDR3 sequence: CASSLLAGGLYNEQFF. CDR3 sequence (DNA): TGTGCCAGCAGTCTATTAGCGGGGGGACTCTACAATGAGCAGTTCTTC.

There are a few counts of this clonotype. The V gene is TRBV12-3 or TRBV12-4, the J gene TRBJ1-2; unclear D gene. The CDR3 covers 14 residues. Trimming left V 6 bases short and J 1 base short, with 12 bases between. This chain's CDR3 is CASSHLAGNYGYTF. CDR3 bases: TGTGCCAGCAGCCACCTTGCGGGTAACTATGGCTACACCTTC.

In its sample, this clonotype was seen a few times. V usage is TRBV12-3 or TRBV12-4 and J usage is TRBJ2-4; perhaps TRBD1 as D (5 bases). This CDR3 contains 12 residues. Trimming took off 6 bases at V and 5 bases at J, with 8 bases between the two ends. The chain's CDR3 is CASSVQENIQYF. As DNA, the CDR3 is TGTGCCAGCAGCGTACAGGAAAACATTCAGTACTTC.

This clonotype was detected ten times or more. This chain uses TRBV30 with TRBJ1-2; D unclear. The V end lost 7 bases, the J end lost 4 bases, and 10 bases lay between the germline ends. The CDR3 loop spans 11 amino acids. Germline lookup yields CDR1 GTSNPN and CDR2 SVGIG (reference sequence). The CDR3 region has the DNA TGTGCCTCGATCCCTACCTATGGCTACACCTTC. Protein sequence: CASIPTYGYTF.

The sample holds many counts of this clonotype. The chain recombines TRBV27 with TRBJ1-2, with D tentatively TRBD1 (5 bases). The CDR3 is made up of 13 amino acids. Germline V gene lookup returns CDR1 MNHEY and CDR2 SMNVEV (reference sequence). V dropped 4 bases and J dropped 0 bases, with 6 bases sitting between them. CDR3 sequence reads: CASSWTPNYGYTF. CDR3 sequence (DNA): TGTGCCAGCAGTTGGACACCTAACTATGGCTACACCTTC.

The CDR3 nucleotides read TGCAGTGCCCGGACAGGGGTATCGTCCGGGGAGCTGTTTTTT. It encodes CSARTGVSSGELFF. The chain employs TRBV20-1 and TRBJ2-2; 9 bases are a match to TRBD1. Per germline, CDR1 DFQATT and CDR2 SNEGSKA (reference sequence). Trimming at V came to 6 bases and at J to 6 bases, leaving 8 bases not matched to a gene. The CDR3 covers 14 residues.

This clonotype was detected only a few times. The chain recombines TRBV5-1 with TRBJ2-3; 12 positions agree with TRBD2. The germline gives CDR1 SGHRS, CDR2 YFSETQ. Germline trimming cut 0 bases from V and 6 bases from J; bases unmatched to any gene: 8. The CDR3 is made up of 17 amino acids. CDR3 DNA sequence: TGCGCCAGCAGCTTGGACCCCACTAGCGGGGGGCTTGATACGCAGTATTTT. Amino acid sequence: CASSLDPTSGGLDTQYF.

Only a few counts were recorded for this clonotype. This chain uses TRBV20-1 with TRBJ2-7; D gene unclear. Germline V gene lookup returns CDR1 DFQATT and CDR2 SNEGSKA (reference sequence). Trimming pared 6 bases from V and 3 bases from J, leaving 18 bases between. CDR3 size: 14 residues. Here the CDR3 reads CSAPVTPSGYEQYF. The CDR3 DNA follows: TGCAGTGCCCCCGTTACCCCCTCTGGCTACGAGCAGTACTTC.

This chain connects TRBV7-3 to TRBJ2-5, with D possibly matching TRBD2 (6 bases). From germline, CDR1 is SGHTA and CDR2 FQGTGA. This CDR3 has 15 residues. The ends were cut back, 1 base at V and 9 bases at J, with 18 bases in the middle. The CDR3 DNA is TGTGCCAGCAGCTTAAATCCTAGCGAGGAGGAGGCCCAGTACTTC. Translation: CASSLNPSEEEAQYF.

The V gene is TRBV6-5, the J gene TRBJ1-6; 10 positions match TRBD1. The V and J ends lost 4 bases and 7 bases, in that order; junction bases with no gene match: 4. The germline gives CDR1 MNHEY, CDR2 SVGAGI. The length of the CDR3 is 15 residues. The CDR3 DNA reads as TGTGCCAGCAGTTGGGGGACAGGGGACAATTCACCCCTCCACTTT. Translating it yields CASSWGTGDNSPLHF.